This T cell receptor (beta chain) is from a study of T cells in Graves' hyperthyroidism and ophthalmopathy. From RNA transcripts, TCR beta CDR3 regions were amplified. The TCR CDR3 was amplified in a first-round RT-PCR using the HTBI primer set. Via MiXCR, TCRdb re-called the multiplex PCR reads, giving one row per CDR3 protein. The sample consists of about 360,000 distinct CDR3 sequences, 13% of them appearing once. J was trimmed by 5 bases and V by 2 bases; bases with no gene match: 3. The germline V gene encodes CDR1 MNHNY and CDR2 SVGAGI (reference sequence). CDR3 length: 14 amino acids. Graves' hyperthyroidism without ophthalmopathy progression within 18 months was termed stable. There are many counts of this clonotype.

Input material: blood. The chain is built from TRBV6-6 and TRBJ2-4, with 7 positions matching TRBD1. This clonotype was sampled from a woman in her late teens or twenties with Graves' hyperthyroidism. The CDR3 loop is CASSYRGLQNIQYF. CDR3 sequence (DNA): TGTGCCAGCAGTTACAGGGGGCTTCAAAACATTCAGTACTTC.